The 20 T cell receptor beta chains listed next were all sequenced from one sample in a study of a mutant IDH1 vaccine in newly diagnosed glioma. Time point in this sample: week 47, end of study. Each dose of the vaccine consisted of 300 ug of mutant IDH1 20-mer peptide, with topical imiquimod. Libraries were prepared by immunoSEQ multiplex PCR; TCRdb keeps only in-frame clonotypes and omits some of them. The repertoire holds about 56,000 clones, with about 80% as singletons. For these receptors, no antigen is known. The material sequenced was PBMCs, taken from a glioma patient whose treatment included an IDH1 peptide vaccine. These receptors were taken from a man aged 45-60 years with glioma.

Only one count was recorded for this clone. The CDR3 region has the DNA TGTGCCAGCAGCGTAGCCCCAGGTTCCAATCAGCCCCAGCATTTT. Protein product: CASSVAPGSNQPQHF. V gene TRBV9 combines with J gene TRBJ1-5; D gene ambiguous. From germline, CDR1 is SGDLS and CDR2 YYNGEE. The germline V and J ends were trimmed by 0 bases and 3 bases, with 10 bases remaining between them. The CDR3 extends over 15 amino acids.

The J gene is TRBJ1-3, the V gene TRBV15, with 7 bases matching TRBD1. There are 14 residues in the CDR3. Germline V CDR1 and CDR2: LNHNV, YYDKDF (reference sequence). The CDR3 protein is CASGDSSTGNTIYF. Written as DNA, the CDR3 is TGTGCTTCGGGGGACAGCTCGACTGGAAACACCATATATTTT.

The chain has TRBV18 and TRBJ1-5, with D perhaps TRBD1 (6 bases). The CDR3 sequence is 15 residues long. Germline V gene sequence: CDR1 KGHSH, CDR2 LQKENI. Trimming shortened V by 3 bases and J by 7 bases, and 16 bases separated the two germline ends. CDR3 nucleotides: TGTGCCAGCTCACCCGAGGGGGGCAGAGGCCAGCCCCAGCATTTT. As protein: CASSPEGGRGQPQHF.

In DNA, the CDR3 is TGCGCCAGCAGCCAAGAAACCGGGACAGGGTTTTTGGGGCCCCCAGATACGCAGTATTTT. Translation: CASSQETGTGFLGPPDTQYF. The V call is TRBV4-3, the J call TRBJ2-3, with TRBD1 matching over 9 bases. Trimming at V came to 0 bases and at J to 4 bases, leaving 17 bases not matched to a gene. The germline CDR1 and CDR2 sequences are LGHNA and YSLEER. CDR3 length: 20 residues.

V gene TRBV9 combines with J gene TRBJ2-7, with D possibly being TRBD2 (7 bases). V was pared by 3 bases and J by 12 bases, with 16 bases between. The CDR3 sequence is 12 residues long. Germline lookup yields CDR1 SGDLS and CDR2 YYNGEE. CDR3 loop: CASSGEGGAPYF. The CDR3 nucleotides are TGTGCCAGCAGCGGGGAGGGGGGGGCTCCGTACTTC.

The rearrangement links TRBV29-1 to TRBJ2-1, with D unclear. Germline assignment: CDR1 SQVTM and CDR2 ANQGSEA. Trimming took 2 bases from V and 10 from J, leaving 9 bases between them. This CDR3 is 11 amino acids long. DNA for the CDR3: TGCAGCGTTGAACGAGGAAGAGAGCAGTTCTTC. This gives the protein CSVERGREQFF.

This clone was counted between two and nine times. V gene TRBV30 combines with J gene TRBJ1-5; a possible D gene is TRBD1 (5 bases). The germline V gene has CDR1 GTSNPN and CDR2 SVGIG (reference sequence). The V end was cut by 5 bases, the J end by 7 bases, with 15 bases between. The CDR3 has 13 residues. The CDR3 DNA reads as TGTGCCTGGGAGAAAGGGGTAGGCCAGCCCCAGCATTTT. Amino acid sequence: CAWEKGVGQPQHF.

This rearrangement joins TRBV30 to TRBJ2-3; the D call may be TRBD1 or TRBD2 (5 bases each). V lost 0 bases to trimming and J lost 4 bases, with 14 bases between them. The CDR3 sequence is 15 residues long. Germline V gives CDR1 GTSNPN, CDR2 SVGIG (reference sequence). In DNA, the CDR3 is TGTGCCTGGAGTGTAAGGCTGGTGGGGGCAGATACGCAGTATTTT. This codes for CAWSVRLVGADTQYF. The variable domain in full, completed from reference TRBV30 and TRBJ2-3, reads SQTIHQWPATLVQPVGSPLSLECTVEGTSNPNLYWYRQAAGRGLQLLFYSVGIGQISSEVPQNLSASRPQDRQFILSSKKLLLSDSGFYLCAWSVRLVGADTQYFGPGTRLTVL.

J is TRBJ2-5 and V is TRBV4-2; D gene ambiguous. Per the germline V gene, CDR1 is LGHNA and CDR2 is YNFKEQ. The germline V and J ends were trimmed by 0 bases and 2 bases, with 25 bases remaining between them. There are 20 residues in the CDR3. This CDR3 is CASSQDRPLGPNPSQETQYF. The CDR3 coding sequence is TGTGCCAGCAGCCAAGATAGGCCCCTAGGACCCAACCCTTCTCAAGAGACCCAGTACTTC.

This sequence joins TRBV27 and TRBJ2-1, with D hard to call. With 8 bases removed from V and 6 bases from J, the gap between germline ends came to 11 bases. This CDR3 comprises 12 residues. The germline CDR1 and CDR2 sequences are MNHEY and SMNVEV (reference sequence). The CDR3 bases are TGTGCCAGCGGGCAGCTGTCCAATGAGCAGTTCTTC. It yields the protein CASGQLSNEQFF.

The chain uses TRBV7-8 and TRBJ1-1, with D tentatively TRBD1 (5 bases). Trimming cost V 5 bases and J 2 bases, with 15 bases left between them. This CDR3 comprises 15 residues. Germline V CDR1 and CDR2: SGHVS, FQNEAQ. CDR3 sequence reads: CASSPAGWDNTEAFF. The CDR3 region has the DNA TGTGCCAGCAGCCCAGCGGGTTGGGACAACACTGAAGCTTTCTTT.

The CDR3, as DNA: TGTGCCAGCAGTGCGGGGGGGGCAGAGACCTACGAGCAGTACTTC. This codes for CASSAGGAETYEQYF. V usage is TRBV6-1 and J usage is TRBJ2-7; TRBD2 matches 8 bases. The ends lost 4 bases at V and 2 bases at J; junction bases unmatched: 7. The CDR3 sequence is 15 residues long. From germline, CDR1 is MNHNS and CDR2 SASEGT.

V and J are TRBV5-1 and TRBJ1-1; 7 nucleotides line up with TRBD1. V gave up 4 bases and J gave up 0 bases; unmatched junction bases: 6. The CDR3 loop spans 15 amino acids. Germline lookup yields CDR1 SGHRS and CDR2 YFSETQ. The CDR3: CASSLTGPLNTEAFF. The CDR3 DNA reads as TGCGCCAGCAGCCTGACAGGGCCCTTGAACACTGAAGCTTTCTTT. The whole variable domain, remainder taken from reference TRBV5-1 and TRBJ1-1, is KAGVTQTPRYLIKTRGQQVTLSCSPISGHRSVSWYQQTPGQGLQFLFEYFSETQRNKGNFPGRFSGRQFSNSRSEMNVSTLELGDSALYLCASSLTGPLNTEAFFGQGTRLTVV.

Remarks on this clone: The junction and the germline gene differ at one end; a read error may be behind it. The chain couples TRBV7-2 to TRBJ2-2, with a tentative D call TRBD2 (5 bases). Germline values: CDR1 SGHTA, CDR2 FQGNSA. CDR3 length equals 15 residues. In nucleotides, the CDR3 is TGTGCCAGCAGCTTCCGGGGTGGGAACGCCGGGGAGCTGTTTTTT. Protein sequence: CASSFRGGNAGELFF.

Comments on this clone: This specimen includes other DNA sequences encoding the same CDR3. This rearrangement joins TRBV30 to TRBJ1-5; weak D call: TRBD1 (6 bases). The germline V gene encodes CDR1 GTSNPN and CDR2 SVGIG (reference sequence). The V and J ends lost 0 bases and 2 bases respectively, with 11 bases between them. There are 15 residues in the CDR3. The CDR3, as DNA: TGTGCCTGGAGTGTAGGGGGACTCGGCAATCAGCCCCAGCATTTT. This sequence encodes CAWSVGGLGNQPQHF.

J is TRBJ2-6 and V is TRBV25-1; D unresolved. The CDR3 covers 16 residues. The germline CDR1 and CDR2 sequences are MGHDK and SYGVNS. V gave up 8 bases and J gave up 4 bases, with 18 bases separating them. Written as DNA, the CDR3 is TGTGCCAGCGGTGGGCCCAGTGTGGCCGGGGCCAACGTCCTGACTTTC. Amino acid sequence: CASGGPSVAGANVLTF.

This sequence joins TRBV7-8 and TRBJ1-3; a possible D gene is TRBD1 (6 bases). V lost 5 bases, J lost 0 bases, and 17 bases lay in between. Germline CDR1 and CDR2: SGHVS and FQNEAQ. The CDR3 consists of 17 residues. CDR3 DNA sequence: TGTGCCAGCAGCCTAATAGGAGGGGGGAGCTCTGGAAACACCATATATTTT. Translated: CASSLIGGGSSGNTIYF.

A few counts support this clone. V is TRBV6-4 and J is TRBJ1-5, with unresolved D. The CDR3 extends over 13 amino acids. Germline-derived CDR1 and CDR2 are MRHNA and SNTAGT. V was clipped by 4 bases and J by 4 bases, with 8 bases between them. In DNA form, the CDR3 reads TGTGCCAGCAGTGTAGCCATTAATCAGCCCCAGCATTTT. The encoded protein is CASSVAINQPQHF.

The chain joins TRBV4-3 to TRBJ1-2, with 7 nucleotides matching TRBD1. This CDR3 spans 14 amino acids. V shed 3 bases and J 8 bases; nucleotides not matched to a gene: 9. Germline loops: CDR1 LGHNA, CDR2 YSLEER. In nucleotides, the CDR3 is TGCGCCAGCAGCCAGAACAGGGGCTTAAGCGGCTACACCTTC. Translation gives CASSQNRGLSGYTF.

The CDR3 loop reads CASSDPGGGSTEAFF. In DNA form, the CDR3 reads TGTGCCAGCAGTGACCCCGGGGGGGGTTCCACTGAAGCTTTCTTT. This chain joins TRBV9 and TRBJ1-1; perhaps TRBD1 as D (5 bases). The V end was cut by 5 bases, the J end by 4 bases, with 18 bases between. The CDR3 spans 15 residues. CDR1 and CDR2 (germline): SGDLS, YYNGEE.